The 3 T cell receptor beta chains in this list originate from one sample, sequenced in a study of cytomegalovirus exposure and HLA in healthy donors. The PCR used 60 Vbeta and 13 Jbeta primers. Method: immunoSEQ multiplex PCR; TCRdb's copy keeps in-frame clones and lacks some. The repertoire includes 75,000 to 100,000 clones, around 78% of them detected once, and 0.57% sits in the top ten. Sequencing was carried out using PBMCs. These TCRs come from a man aged 25 to 40 in good health and CMV-seronegative.

This clone is a singleton in its sample. Here the CDR3 DNA reads TGTGCCACGAAGCACAGAAATTCACCCCTCCACTTT. Translation gives CATKHRNSPLHF. J is TRBJ1-6 and V is TRBV10-3; D uncertain. The CDR3 spans 12 residues. The germline V gene has CDR1 ENHRY and CDR2 SYGVKD. V lost 10 bases and J 7 bases, leaving 11 bases between the germline ends.

V and J are TRBV18 and TRBJ2-1, with TRBD2 identical over 10 bases. V lost 5 bases to trimming and J lost 4 bases; unmatched junction nucleotides: 5. Germline lookup yields CDR1 KGHSH and CDR2 LQKENI. CDR3 length equals 15 residues. CDR3: CASSTGTSAYNEQFF. In nucleotides, the CDR3 is TGTGCCAGCTCAACCGGGACTAGCGCGTACAATGAGCAGTTCTTC. Full variable domain (remainder filled in from reference TRBV18 and TRBJ2-1): NAGVMQNPRHLVRRRGQEARLRCSPMKGHSHVYWYRQLPEEGLKFMVYLQKENIIDESGMPKERFSAEFPKEGPSILRIQQVVRGDSAAYFCASSTGTSAYNEQFFGPGTRLTVL.

CDR3 bases: TGTGCCAGCAGCTGGACTGGGGGGATGGCTGAAGCTTTCTTT. Protein product: CASSWTGGMAEAFF. This chain uses TRBV27 with TRBJ1-1, with D maybe TRBD1 (5 bases). The CDR3 is 14 residues long. Between the trimmed V and J ends, which lost 6 bases and 6 bases, there was a span of 17 bases. The germline CDR1 and CDR2 sequences are MNHEY and SMNVEV (reference sequence).